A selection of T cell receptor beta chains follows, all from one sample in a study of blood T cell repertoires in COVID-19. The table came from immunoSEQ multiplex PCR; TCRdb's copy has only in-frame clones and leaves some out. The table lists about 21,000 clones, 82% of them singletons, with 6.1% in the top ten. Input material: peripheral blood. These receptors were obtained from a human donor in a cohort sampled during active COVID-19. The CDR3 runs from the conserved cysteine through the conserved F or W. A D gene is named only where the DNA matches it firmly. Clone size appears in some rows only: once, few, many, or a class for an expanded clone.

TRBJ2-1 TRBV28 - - TGTGCCAGCGGCCCCCACCGGGTCGATGAGCAGTTCTTC CASGPHRVDEQFF
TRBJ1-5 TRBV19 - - TGTGCCAGTCATGGACCTCAGGGTCATCAGCCCCAGCATTTT CASHGPQGHQPQHF
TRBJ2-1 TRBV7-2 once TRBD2 TGTGCCATAACTAGCGCGGGGAGCTCCTACAATGAGCAGTTCTTC CAITSAGSSYNEQFF
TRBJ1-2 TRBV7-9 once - TGTGCCAGCAGCTTAACGAGCAGGGGCAGAAACTATGGCTACACCTTC CASSLTSRGRNYGYTF
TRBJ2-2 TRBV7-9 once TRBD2 TGTGCCAGCAGCTTACTGGCGGGAGGGTTGACCGGGGAGCTGTTTTTT CASSLLAGGLTGELFF
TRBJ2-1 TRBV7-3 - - TGTGCCAGCAGCCCCCAAGTGGGACACTTCAATGAGCAGTTCTTC CASSPQVGHFNEQFF
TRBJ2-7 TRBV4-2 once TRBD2 TGTGCCAGCAGCCTACAGCGGGAGGGCTCCTACGAGCAGTACTTC CASSLQREGSYEQYF
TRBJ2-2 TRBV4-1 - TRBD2 TGCGCCAGCAGCCGGGGGACTAGCCCTCCCGGGGAGCTGTTTTTT CASSRGTSPPGELFF
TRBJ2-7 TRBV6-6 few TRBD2 TGTGCCAGCTGCCAGCGGGAACCCTCCTACGAGCAGTACTTC CASCQREPSYEQYF
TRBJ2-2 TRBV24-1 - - TGTGCCACCAGTGATACTGGGCGGGAGAACACCGGGGAGCTGTTTTTT CATSDTGRENTGELFF
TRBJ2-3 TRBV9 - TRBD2 TGTGCCAGCAGCGTTCTGGCGGGAGTGACGACAGATACGCAGTATTTT CASSVLAGVTTDTQYF
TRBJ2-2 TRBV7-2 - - TGTGCCAGCAGCTTAGTTCGTATCCGGGGGAGTGGCACCGGGGAGCTGTTTTTT CASSLVRIRGSGTGELFF
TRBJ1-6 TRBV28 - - TGTGCCAGCAGTTTATCAGAAGATAATTCACCCCTCCACTTT CASSLSEDNSPLHF
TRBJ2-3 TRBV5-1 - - TGCGCCAGCAGCAGCGGCACAGATACGCAGTATTTT CASSSGTDTQYF
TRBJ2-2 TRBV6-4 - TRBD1 TGTGCCAGCAGTTTTGGACAGGGACAGGGGGAGCTGTTTTTT CASSFGQGQGELFF
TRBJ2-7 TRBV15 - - TGTGCCACCAGCAGGGGTCGGGAGCGCTACGAGCAGTACTTC CATSRGRERYEQYF
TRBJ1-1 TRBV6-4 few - TGTGCCAGCAGTGAGGGGGCGAACACTGAAGCTTTCTTT CASSEGANTEAFF
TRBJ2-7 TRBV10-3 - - TGTGCCATCAGTGAGCTAAACGGAGGGTTACCCTACGAGCAGTACTTC CAISELNGGLPYEQYF
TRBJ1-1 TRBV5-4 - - TGTGCCAGCAGCTTCGGACTGTACGCTGAAGCTTTCTTT CASSFGLYAEAFF
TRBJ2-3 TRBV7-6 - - TGTGCCAGCAGCCCAACAAAGGAGACAGATACGCAGTATTTT CASSPTKETDTQYF
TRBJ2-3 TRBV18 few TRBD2 TGTGCCAGCTCTCCCGAGCGGGAAGGAGATACGCAGTATTTT CASSPEREGDTQYF
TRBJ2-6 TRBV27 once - TGTGCCAGCAGTCCCAGGGCAGCCGCAAGCTCTGGGGCCAACGTCCTGACTTTC CASSPRAAASSGANVLTF
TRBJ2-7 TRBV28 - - TGTGCCAGCAGTTTGGCAGGGTACGAGCAGTACTTC CASSLAGYEQYF
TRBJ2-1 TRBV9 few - TGTGCCAGCAGCGAAACTTTTGGGGCTAGCTCCTACAATGAGCAGTTCTTC CASSETFGASSYNEQFF
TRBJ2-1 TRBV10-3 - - TGTGCCACCAGGGGAGAAACGGGCAACTACAATGAGCAGTTCTTC CATRGETGNYNEQFF
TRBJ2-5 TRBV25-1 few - TGTGCCACCACTTTAGGAGGGGGGGGAGAGACCCAGTACTTC CATTLGGGGETQYF
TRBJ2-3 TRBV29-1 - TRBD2 TGCAGCGTCGACGGACTAGCAAGCGAAGATACGCAGTATTTT CSVDGLASEDTQYF
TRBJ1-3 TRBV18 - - TGTGCCAGCTCACCAACAGGGCAGGGAAACACCATATATTTT CASSPTGQGNTIYF
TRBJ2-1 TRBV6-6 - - TGTGCCAGCAGTTCCACAGGGAAGGACAATGAGCAGTTCTTC CASSSTGKDNEQFF
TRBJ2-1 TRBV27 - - TGTGCCAGCAGTTTAAGAGGGAGCTCCTACAATGAGCAGTTCTTC CASSLRGSSYNEQFF
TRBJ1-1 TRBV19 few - TGTGCCAGTAGTATGAGCCGGGGGTACGGCCCCCGGACTGAAGCTTTCTTT CASSMSRGYGPRTEAFF
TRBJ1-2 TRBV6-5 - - TGTGCCAGCAAACCCGCCTTGACAGACCAGTATGGCTACACCTTC CASKPALTDQYGYTF
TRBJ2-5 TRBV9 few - TGTGCCAGCAGCTCCCCCCGGGAGACCCAGTACTTC CASSSPRETQYF
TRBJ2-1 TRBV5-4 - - TGTGCCAGCAGCAGAGACAATGAGCAGTTCTTC CASSRDNEQFF
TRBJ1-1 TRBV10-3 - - TGTGCCATCAGTGAGTCTCCCGGGACACCGCCTTGGCCTGAAGCTTTCTTT CAISESPGTPPWPEAFF
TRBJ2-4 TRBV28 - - TGTGCCAGCAGTCGTACAGGGAAGGCCAAAAACATTCAGTACTTC CASSRTGKAKNIQYF
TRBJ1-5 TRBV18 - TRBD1 TGTGCCATCCCATCAGGGGGACGTTTGGGGGCGATCAATCAGCCCCAGCATTTT CAIPSGGRLGAINQPQHF
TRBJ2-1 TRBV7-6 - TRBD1 TGTGCCAGCAGCCGGGACAGGGGTTTGGATGAGCAGTTCTTC CASSRDRGLDEQFF
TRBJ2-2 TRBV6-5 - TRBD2 TGTGCCAGCAGTTCCACAGCCCTAGCGGGACTCGGGGAGCTGTTTTTT CASSSTALAGLGELFF
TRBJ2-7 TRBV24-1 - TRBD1 TGTGCCACCAGTGACCCTGGGACAGGGGCCTTCTTC CATSDPGTGAFF
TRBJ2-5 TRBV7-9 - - TGTGCCAGCAGCTTAGTTGGGGGCGTAGGGGAGACCCAGTACTTC CASSLVGGVGETQYF
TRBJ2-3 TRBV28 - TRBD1 TGTGCCAGCAGTGAACTTGGGACAGGGAGGGATACGCAGTATTTT CASSELGTGRDTQYF
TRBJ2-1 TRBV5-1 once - TGCGCCAGCAGAACGACTAGTGTTTCCTACAATGAGCAGTTCTTC CASRTTSVSYNEQFF
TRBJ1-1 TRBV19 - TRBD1 TGTGCCAGTAGGGACAGGGGGTTGAACACTGAAGCTTTCTTT CASRDRGLNTEAFF
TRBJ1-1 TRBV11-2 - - TGTGCCAGCAGCCTCGACACAGGGAACACTGAAGCTTTCTTT CASSLDTGNTEAFF
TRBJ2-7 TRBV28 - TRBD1 TGTGCCAGCAGTCCGGTGGACAGGGATGTTAACGAGCAGTACTTC CASSPVDRDVNEQYF
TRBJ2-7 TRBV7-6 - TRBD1 TGTGCCAGCAGCCCAGGACAGGACTGGGAGCAGTACTTC CASSPGQDWEQYF
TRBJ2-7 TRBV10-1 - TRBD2 TGCGCCAGCACGTATCCGACTAGCGGGAGGGCCCTAAACGAGCAGTACTTC CASTYPTSGRALNEQYF
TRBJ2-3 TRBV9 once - TGTGCCAGCAGCCTTCCGGGGGATACGCAGTATTTT CASSLPGDTQYF
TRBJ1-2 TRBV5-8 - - TGTGCCAGCAGCTTAGTAGGCCGGAGGGATGGCTACACCTTC CASSLVGRRDGYTF
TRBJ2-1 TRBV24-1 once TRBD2 TGTGCCACCAGTTCTATTAGCGGGAGTATAAGCTATGAGCAGTTCTTC CATSSISGSISYEQFF
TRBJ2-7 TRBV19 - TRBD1 TGTGCCAGTAGTATAGACGGGACAGGGGCGAGATTCTCCTACGAGCAGTACTTC CASSIDGTGARFSYEQYF
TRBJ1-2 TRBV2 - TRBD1 TGTGCCAGCACAGGGGGCCCGTATGGCTACACCTTC CASTGGPYGYTF
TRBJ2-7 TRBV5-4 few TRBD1 TGTGCCAGCAGCTTGCGACAGGGGCAAGACGAGCAGTACTTC CASSLRQGQDEQYF
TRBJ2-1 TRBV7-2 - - TGTGCCAGCAGCTTATCTGGACAGCCCTACAATGAGCAGTTCTTC CASSLSGQPYNEQFF
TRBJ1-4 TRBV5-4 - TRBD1 TGTGCCAGCAGCCCGGGACAGGGGAGTCTAAATGAAAAACTGTTTTTT CASSPGQGSLNEKLFF
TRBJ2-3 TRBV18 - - TGTGCCAGCTCAGCGCGCGGGGCCCGCACAGATACGCAGTATTTT CASSARGARTDTQYF
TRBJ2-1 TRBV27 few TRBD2 TGTGCCAGCAGTTTGTCAGCTAGCGGGATTATGGATGAGCAGTTCTTC CASSLSASGIMDEQFF
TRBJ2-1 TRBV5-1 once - TGCGCCAGCAGCTTGGGGCAGGAGCAGTTCTTC CASSLGQEQFF
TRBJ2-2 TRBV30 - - TGTGCCTGGAGTAAGGGGTCACCCGGGGAGCTGTTTTTT CAWSKGSPGELFF